The rows below give T cell receptor beta chains drawn from one sample of a study of OX40 agonist ivuxolimab in advanced cancers. Sequencing used immunoSEQ multiplex PCR; TCRdb keeps in-frame clones, though not all of them. The sample holds more than 30,000 clones, 79% seen once. This sample comprised CD4+ or CD8+ T cells sorted from blood, obtained in a trial of the OX40 agonist ivuxolimab. All receptors come from an adult with an advanced solid tumor such as melanoma, head and neck, liver or kidney cancer. Both conserved end residues are part of each CDR3. The order of the fields is V gene, CDR3 protein.

TRBV6-1 | CASSDPGINSPLHF
TRBV5-4 | CASSWVMGEAFF
TRBV15 | CATSRSLTGKYEQYF
TRBV5-4 | CASSLANGGGGQETQYF
TRBV5-1 | CASSLLEGHFTDTQYF
TRBV5-1 | CATDRGGNNEQFF
TRBV4-1 | CASSQSGGNTGDTQYF
TRBV5-1 | CASSAGLSTGELFF
TRBV2 | CASSGDRTEPLHF
TRBV21-1 | CASSKGNGYSNQPQHF
TRBV19 | CASGTGTGRNTIYF
TRBV5-1 | CASSLSATSGGAPETQYF
TRBV19 | CASSWTADNEQFF
TRBV2 | CASSEDRSRVGRSVDTGELFF
TRBV28 | CASSSQTSGGMETQYF
TRBV5-1 | CASSFGQLISGANVLTF
TRBV9 | CASSVSRAESTEAFF
TRBV18 | CASSPIGTGVGTEAFF
TRBV19 | CATSPGLAGGNYGEQFF
TRBV28 | CASSETGTGGSGRAFF
TRBV6-1 | CASSEVARAKHANYGYTF
TRBV9 | CASSKGVLDSGNTIYF
TRBV29-1 | CSVSWVGQGSTGELFF
TRBV5-1 | CASRGLAEGTGELFF
TRBV12-5 | CASGLVGWHQTAYEQYF
TRBV23-1 | CASSQSDHSSDTQYF
TRBV18 | CASSPGGFIDEKLFF
TRBV14 | CASSQLPGRQGSSYEQYF
TRBV5-1 | CASSSWDRGAYEQYF
TRBV18 | CASSLRSYEQYF
TRBV5-1 | CASSLVGLAGDSNEQFF
TRBV7-9 | CASSFGAEETQYF
TRBV6-5 | CASSFDRLLYNEQFF
TRBV10-1 | CASSAGTGNTIYF
TRBV5-6 | CASSSGYEKLFF
TRBV4-2 | CASSPRTANYEQYF
TRBV19 | CASSMGQRMGTEAFF
TRBV29-1 | CSVVGLGTEAFF
TRBV7-9 | CATSQQGAPNSPLHF
TRBV4-1 | CASSQVSGVGYNSPLHF
TRBV7-8 | CASSLVGLAENTGELFF